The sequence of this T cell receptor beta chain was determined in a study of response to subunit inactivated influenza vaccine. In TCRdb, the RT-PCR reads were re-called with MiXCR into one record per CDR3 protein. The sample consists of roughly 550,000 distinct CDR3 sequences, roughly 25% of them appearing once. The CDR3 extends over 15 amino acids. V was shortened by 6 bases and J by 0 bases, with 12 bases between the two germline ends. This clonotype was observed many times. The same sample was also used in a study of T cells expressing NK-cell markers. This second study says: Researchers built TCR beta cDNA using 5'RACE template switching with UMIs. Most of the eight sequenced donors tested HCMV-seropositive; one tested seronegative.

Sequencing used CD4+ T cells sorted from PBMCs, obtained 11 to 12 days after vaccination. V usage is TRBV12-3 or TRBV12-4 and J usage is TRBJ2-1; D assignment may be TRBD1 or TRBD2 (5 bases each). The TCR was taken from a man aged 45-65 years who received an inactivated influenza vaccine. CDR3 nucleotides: TGTGCCAGCAGCCCCGGGGCGGGCTCCTACAATGAGCAGTTCTTC. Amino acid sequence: CASSPGAGSYNEQFF.